The 27 T cell receptor beta chains reported below all come from one sample, sequenced in a study of blood T cell repertoires in COVID-19 (dated by TCRdb to 2020 to 2022). The library relied on the immunoSEQ multiplex PCR assay. In TCRdb, the immuneACCESS table is reduced to in-frame sequences with V and J assigned. These tables do not hold every clone; where another copy was compared, an unresolved V gene accounts for under half, and the others remain unexplained. This sample holds almost 300,000 clones; 89% were observed only once. Approximately 10% of the sample is in the top ten clones. The sample comprised peripheral blood. Source of these receptors: a woman aged 30 to 39 with COVID-19, enrolled during active disease.

The chain uses TRBV5-5 and TRBJ1-2; 9 bases align to TRBD1. V trimming: 0 bases; J trimming: 4 bases; junction bases outside the gene matches: 13. CDR1 SGHKS and CDR2 YYEKEE come from the germline V gene (reference sequence). This CDR3 spans 18 amino acids. CDR3 amino acids: CASSLEFVQGAYLYGYTF. CDR3 nucleotides: TGTGCCAGCAGCTTGGAATTTGTACAGGGGGCCTACCTCTATGGCTACACCTTC.

This chain uses TRBV5-1 with TRBJ2-5; a weak D match, TRBD1 (5 bases). V lost 0 bases to trimming and J lost 0 bases, with 12 bases between them. The germline CDR1 and CDR2 sequences are SGHRS and YFSETQ. The CDR3 contains 16 residues. CDR3 in DNA: TGCGCCAGCAGCTTGGCCAAGGGGCAGAACCAAGAGACCCAGTACTTC. This gives the protein CASSLAKGQNQETQYF.

The CDR3 DNA sequence: TGTGCCTGGAGTGTAATGGACAGCCATGAAGCTTTCTTT. This codes for CAWSVMDSHEAFF. V is TRBV30 and J is TRBJ1-1; D possibly corresponds to TRBD1 (6 bases). Germline V gene lookup returns CDR1 GTSNPN and CDR2 SVGIG (reference sequence). The length of the CDR3 is 13 residues. The ends were cut back, 0 bases at V and 7 bases at J, with 12 bases in the middle.

The CDR3: CASSKGFKRATSTDTQYF. CDR3 DNA: TGTGCCAGCAGCAAAGGATTCAAGCGGGCGACTAGCACAGATACGCAGTATTTT. The chain links TRBV21-1 to TRBJ2-3; the table assigns TRBD2, which was not confirmed against the DNA. TRBV21-1 is a pseudogene locus. This CDR3 spans 18 amino acids.

The chain joins TRBV3-1 (or the pseudogene TRBV3-2) to TRBJ1-4; D unresolved. This CDR3 region has 15 residues. Trimming cost V 3 bases and J 2 bases, with 10 bases left between them. Germline V gene sequence: CDR1 LGHDT, CDR2 YNNKEL (reference sequence). The CDR3 spells CASSHSRSTNEKLFF. The DNA for the CDR3 is TGTGCCAGCAGCCATTCTAGATCTACTAATGAAAAACTGTTTTTT.

V gene TRBV12-3 or TRBV12-4 combines with J gene TRBJ1-1; a weak D match, TRBD1 (5 bases). This CDR3 has 13 amino acids. Trimming removed 7 bases at V and 11 bases at J, with 20 bases between. The CDR3 protein is CASTFGQGGRAFF. In nucleotides, the CDR3 is TGTGCCAGCACCTTCGGACAAGGCGGTCGGGCTTTCTTT.

J is TRBJ1-6 and V is TRBV11-1; no clear D. Germline V gene lookup returns CDR1 SGHAT and CDR2 FQDESV (reference sequence). This CDR3 region has 13 residues. Trimming took off 10 bases at V and 8 bases at J, with 15 bases between the two ends. The CDR3, as DNA: TGTGCCATCTCCAGAGGATCCGATTCACCCCTCCACTTT. Its protein is CAISRGSDSPLHF.

This chain uses TRBV5-4 with TRBJ2-2; unclear D gene. The CDR3 totals 13 residues. Trimming shortened V by 4 bases and J by 2 bases, and 6 bases separated the two germline ends. Germline V gene data show CDR1 as SGHNT and CDR2 as YYREEE (reference sequence). This chain's CDR3 is CASSPKNTGELFF. The CDR3 DNA follows: TGTGCCAGCAGCCCAAAAAACACCGGGGAGCTGTTTTTT. The full variable domain, with the rest looked up from reference TRBV5-4 and TRBJ2-2, is ETGVTQSPTHLIKTRGQQVTLRCSSQSGHNTVSWYQQALGQGPQFIFQYYREEENGRGNFPPRFSGLQFPNYSSELNVNALELDDSALYLCASSPKNTGELFFGEGSRLTVL.

The rearrangement joins TRBV5-6 to TRBJ1-2; D might be TRBD1 (6 bases). CDR3 length: 15 residues. The V end was cut by 1 base, the J end by 6 bases, with 16 bases between. Germline V gives CDR1 SGHDT, CDR2 YYEEEE. The CDR3 DNA reads as TGTGCCAGCAGCTTGAGTCAGGGGATCAGTAATGGCTACACCTTC. Its translation: CASSLSQGISNGYTF.

V is TRBV9 and J is TRBJ1-1; weak D call: TRBD1 (6 bases). The CDR3 contains 16 residues. V was trimmed by 0 bases and J by 4 bases, leaving 16 bases between them. The germline CDR1 and CDR2 sequences are SGDLS and YYNGEE. The CDR3 coding sequence is TGTGCCAGCAGCGTAGGACAGGCGGTCCCAAGCACTGAAGCTTTCTTT. Amino acid sequence: CASSVGQAVPSTEAFF.

The chain joins TRBV19 to TRBJ1-1, with D possibly being TRBD1 (6 bases). V was shortened by 5 bases and J by 1 base, with 14 bases between the two germline ends. Germline loops: CDR1 LNHDA, CDR2 SQIVND (reference sequence). CDR3 length: 15 residues. The CDR3 DNA follows: TGTGCCAGTAGTCCCCGCAGGGGTAGGAACACTGAAGCTTTCTTT. This sequence encodes CASSPRRGRNTEAFF.

V usage is TRBV5-5 and J usage is TRBJ2-5; 12 nucleotides line up with TRBD1. The length of the CDR3 is 18 residues. Germline V gene lookup returns CDR1 SGHKS and CDR2 YYEKEE (reference sequence). J gave up 6 bases and V 3 bases, and 15 bases lay outside the gene matches. The DNA of the CDR3 is TGTGCCAGCAGCTCTATTATACCGGGACAGGGGGCTGAGAAGACCCAGTACTTC. The encoded protein is CASSSIIPGQGAEKTQYF.

The chain has TRBV14 and TRBJ1-4, with D possibly matching TRBD1 (5 bases). The CDR3 has 17 residues. The germline gives CDR1 SGHDN, CDR2 FVKESK. V dropped 8 bases and J dropped 5 bases, with 24 bases sitting between them. The chain's CDR3 is CASVKPGKGAPNEKLFF. The CDR3 region has the DNA TGTGCCAGCGTAAAGCCAGGTAAAGGGGCTCCAAATGAAAAACTGTTTTTT. Combining the CDR3 with reference TRBV14 and TRBJ1-4 gives the whole variable domain EAGVTQFPSHSVIEKGQTVTLRCDPISGHDNLYWYRRVMGKEIKFLLHFVKESKQDESGMPNNRFLAERTGGTYSTLKVQPAELEDSGVYFCASVKPGKGAPNEKLFFGSGTQLSVL.

This sequence joins TRBV30 and TRBJ2-6; tentatively, D is TRBD2 (6 bases). Germline assignment: CDR1 GTSNPN and CDR2 SVGIG (reference sequence). The CDR3 has 16 amino acids. V lost 4 bases and J lost 2, with 15 bases in between. The CDR3 is CAWKRGARTGANVLTF. DNA for the CDR3: TGTGCCTGGAAACGCGGGGCCAGGACTGGGGCCAACGTCCTGACTTTC. The full variable domain, with the rest looked up from reference TRBV30 and TRBJ2-6, is SQTIHQWPATLVQPVGSPLSLECTVEGTSNPNLYWYRQAAGRGLQLLFYSVGIGQISSEVPQNLSASRPQDRQFILSSKKLLLSDSGFYLCAWKRGARTGANVLTFGAGSRLTVL.

The chain recombines TRBV15 with TRBJ1-2, with TRBD1 matching over 7 bases. The CDR3 totals 15 residues. Trimming cost V 3 bases and J 1 base; bases outside gene matches: 5. Germline assignment: CDR1 LNHNV and CDR2 YYDKDF (reference sequence). In nucleotides, the CDR3 is TGTGCCACCAGCAGCCGGGACAGACTTAACTATGGCTACACCTTC. It specifies CATSSRDRLNYGYTF.

This clone occurred a few times. This sequence joins TRBV4-1 and TRBJ1-2, with 8 bases lining up with TRBD1. Germline CDR1 and CDR2: MGHRA and YSYEKL. This CDR3 is built from 12 residues. The ends lost 4 bases at V and 7 bases at J; junction bases unmatched: 2. The CDR3 sequence is CASSPDRGGYTF. In nucleotides, the CDR3 is TGCGCCAGCAGCCCAGACAGGGGTGGCTACACCTTC.

The rearrangement uses TRBV19 and TRBJ1-5, with 9 bases fitting TRBD1. V shed 1 base, J shed 7 bases, and the junction held 8 bases outside the gene matches. Germline CDR1 is LNHDA and CDR2 is SQIVND (reference sequence). This CDR3 spans 16 amino acids. The CDR3 region is CASSIVPQGAGQPQHF. DNA of the CDR3: TGTGCCAGTAGTATAGTTCCACAGGGGGCGGGACAGCCCCAGCATTTT.

The gene calls are TRBV29-1 and TRBJ1-2; possibly TRBD1 for D (6 bases). CDR3 length equals 11 residues. The V gene lost 8 bases and the J gene lost 6 bases, with 13 bases spanning the gap. Germline V lookup: CDR1 SQVTM, CDR2 ANQGSEA. The CDR3 region is CSLFQGNGYTF. The CDR3 bases are TGCAGCTTATTCCAGGGGAATGGCTACACCTTC.

Only a few counts were recorded for this clone. The gene calls are TRBV6-6 and TRBJ2-5; a possible D gene is TRBD1 (6 bases). This CDR3 is built from 15 residues. The V and J ends lost 10 bases and 5 bases respectively, with 23 bases between them. Germline V gene lookup returns CDR1 MNHNY and CDR2 SVGAGI (reference sequence). CDR3 sequence (DNA): TGTGCCATCCCCACGGAAGACAGGACCTGGGAGACCCAGTACTTC. Protein product: CAIPTEDRTWETQYF.

The chain carries TRBV19 and TRBJ1-1; D possibly corresponds to TRBD1 (6 bases). The CDR3 is 14 amino acids. Looked up from germline, CDR1 is LNHDA and CDR2 is SQIVND (reference sequence). Trimming took off 5 bases at V and 4 bases at J, with 14 bases between the two ends. The CDR3 bases are TGTGCCAGTAGTGCCCGACAGGTTCGCACTGAAGCTTTCTTT. It specifies CASSARQVRTEAFF.

The gene calls are TRBV2 and TRBJ2-6; 8 bases fit TRBD1. V shed 4 bases, J shed 0 bases, and the junction held 5 bases outside the gene matches. The V gene's germline CDR1 is SNHLY and CDR2 FYNNEI. The length of the CDR3 is 17 residues. This CDR3 is CASSGQGSSSGANVLTF. DNA of the CDR3: TGTGCCAGCAGTGGACAGGGGTCGAGCTCTGGGGCCAACGTCCTGACTTTC.

This chain connects TRBV11-2 to TRBJ1-3; D is possibly TRBD1 (6 bases). The ends were cut back, 3 bases at V and 3 bases at J, with 9 bases in the middle. CDR1 SGHAT and CDR2 FQNNGV come from the germline V gene. CDR3 length equals 14 residues. The CDR3 sequence: CASSFPGVGNTIYF. CDR3 DNA: TGTGCCAGCAGCTTCCCAGGGGTTGGAAACACCATATATTTT.

The chain combines TRBV13 with TRBJ1-5; no definite D call. Trimming removed 2 bases at V and 7 bases at J, with 18 bases between. Per the germline V gene, CDR1 is PRHDT and CDR2 is FYEKMQ (reference sequence). The CDR3 is 16 residues long. CDR3 protein: CASSLRQAWPWQPQHF. The CDR3 bases are TGTGCCAGCAGCTTAAGGCAGGCGTGGCCCTGGCAGCCCCAGCATTTT.

The V gene is TRBV6-5, the J gene TRBJ2-7; TRBD1 matches 7 bases. V shed 6 bases, J shed 10 bases, and the junction held 12 bases outside the gene matches. This CDR3 contains 13 residues. Germline CDR1 reads MNHEY; CDR2 reads SVGAGI. CDR3 sequence (DNA): TGTGCCAGCAGCCGAGCTCCGACAGGGATCCAGTACTTC. It yields the protein CASSRAPTGIQYF.

This chain connects TRBV2 to TRBJ1-1; 8 nucleotides align to TRBD1. This CDR3 has 13 residues. Germline CDR1 is SNHLY and CDR2 is FYNNEI. V was pared by 10 bases and J by 11 bases, with 15 bases of the junction left unmatched. The CDR3 reads CATRDRRPVRAFF. CDR3 coding DNA: TGTGCCACCCGGGACAGGAGACCCGTTAGGGCTTTCTTT.

This chain joins TRBV6-6 and TRBJ1-5; no definite D call. The CDR3 extends over 15 amino acids. CDR1 MNHNY and CDR2 SVGAGI come from the germline V gene (reference sequence). Trimming shortened V by 5 bases and J by 3 bases, and 14 bases separated the two germline ends. CDR3 DNA: TGTGCCAGCAGTCACGGTAGACAAGTCAATCAGCCCCAGCATTTT. Its translation: CASSHGRQVNQPQHF.

The V gene is TRBV4-2, the J gene TRBJ2-3; D is perhaps TRBD2 (5 bases). Germline CDR1 LGHNA, CDR2 YNFKEQ. This CDR3 contains 16 residues. The germline V and J ends were trimmed by 0 bases and 0 bases, with 10 bases remaining between them. For the CDR3, the DNA is TGTGCCAGCAGCCAAGAGCCGGCGGGTAGCACAGATACGCAGTATTTT. Translation: CASSQEPAGSTDTQYF.